These 17 T cell receptor beta chains came from one sample sequenced in a study of STAT5B mutations in CD4+ large granular lymphocyte leukemia (dated 2022 in TCRdb). The protocol used for the library was the immunoSEQ multiplex PCR assay. Imported from immuneACCESS, the table was reduced by TCRdb to in-frame sequences with V and J called. These copies leave out some clones; in studies compared against another copy, an unresolved V gene accounts for under half, and the cause of the remainder is not known. This sample gives fewer than 40,000 clones in total; 85% to 90% of them show up just once. Around 0.41% of the sample comes from the top ten. The sample comprised CD4+ T cells from blood buffy coats. These receptors came from a human donor in good health.

V is TRBV2 and J is TRBJ1-4; D is possibly TRBD1 (5 bases). Trimming took off 6 bases at V and 8 bases at J, with 16 bases between the two ends. The CDR3 consists of 14 residues. The germline V gene encodes CDR1 SNHLY and CDR2 FYNNEI. This CDR3 is CASRGMGTVEKLFF. The CDR3 coding sequence is TGTGCCAGCAGGGGTATGGGGACGGTGGAAAAACTGTTTTTT.

V gene TRBV2 combines with J gene TRBJ2-3, with TRBD2 matching 9 bases. Germline-derived CDR1 and CDR2 are SNHLY and FYNNEI. J gave up 4 bases and V 3 bases, and 5 bases lay outside the gene matches. The CDR3 has 15 amino acids. The CDR3 region is CASSDIAGVADTQYF. The CDR3, as DNA: TGTGCCAGCAGTGATATAGCGGGAGTTGCAGATACGCAGTATTTT. The whole variable domain, remainder taken from reference TRBV2 and TRBJ2-3, is EPEVTQTPSHQVTQMGQEVILRCVPISNHLYFYWYRQILGQKVEFLVSFYNNEISEKSEIFDDQFSVERPDGSNFTLKIRSTKLEDSAMYFCASSDIAGVADTQYFGPGTRLTVL.

This chain joins TRBV19 and TRBJ2-1; 10 bases fit TRBD2. V shed 5 bases and J 6 bases; nucleotides not matched to a gene: 4. Germline V lookup: CDR1 LNHDA, CDR2 SQIVND (reference sequence). This CDR3 comprises 14 residues. The CDR3 DNA sequence: TGTGCCAGTAGTCCTAGCGGGAGTGGCAATGAGCAGTTCTTC. It translates to CASSPSGSGNEQFF.

This clone was detected only a few times. This chain uses TRBV5-1 with TRBJ2-7; no firm D call. CDR1 and CDR2 from the germline V gene are SGHRS and YFSETQ. This CDR3 has 13 amino acids. Trimming removed 3 bases from V and 12 bases from J, with 19 bases in between. In DNA form, the CDR3 reads TGCGCCAGCAGCTCGACCACGACCTCCACCGCGTACTTC. Amino acids: CASSSTTTSTAYF.

The chain employs TRBV19 and TRBJ2-1; the D gene could be TRBD1 or TRBD2 (5 bases each). V shed 2 bases and J shed 10 bases, with 12 bases lying between them. This CDR3 region has 13 residues. Germline V gives CDR1 LNHDA, CDR2 SQIVND (reference sequence). The CDR3 here is CASSILGVSEQFF. The CDR3, as DNA: TGTGCCAGTAGTATATTGGGGGTTTCAGAGCAGTTCTTC. The complete variable domain, with remaining parts taken from reference TRBV19 and TRBJ2-1, reads DGGITQSPKYLFRKEGQNVTLSCEQNLNHDAMYWYRQDPGQGLRLIYYSQIVNDFQKGDIAEGYSVSREKKESFPLTVTSAQKNPTAFYLCASSILGVSEQFFGPGTRLTVL.

V gene TRBV2 combines with J gene TRBJ1-1; the D gene is possibly TRBD1 (6 bases). V lost 8 bases, J lost 1 base, and 14 bases lay in between. Germline CDR1 reads SNHLY; CDR2 reads FYNNEI. The CDR3 runs 14 residues. The CDR3, as DNA: TGTGCCAGCGGGAGGGGCAGGGGGAACACTGAAGCTTTCTTT. Translated, it gives CASGRGRGNTEAFF.

The chain is built from TRBV11-3 and TRBJ1-3, with a tentative D call TRBD1 (5 bases). CDR1 is SGHNT, CDR2 YENEEA, per germline. Trimming removed 5 bases at V and 0 bases at J, with 11 bases between. This CDR3 contains 15 residues. The CDR3 loop is CASSLGTGSGNTIYF. DNA of the CDR3: TGTGCCAGCAGCCTCGGGACGGGCTCTGGAAACACCATATATTTT.

Only one count was recorded for this clone. The V call is TRBV28, the J call TRBJ1-4; D perhaps matches TRBD1 (6 bases). Deletions cut 6 bases from V and 5 bases from J, with 13 bases between. The CDR3 is made up of 14 amino acids. The germline V gene encodes CDR1 MDHEN and CDR2 SYDVKM. CDR3 protein: CASRDDRRNEKLFF. The CDR3 DNA reads as TGTGCCAGCAGAGACGACAGGCGCAATGAAAAACTGTTTTTT.

The chain joins TRBV10-1 to TRBJ2-1, with D perhaps given as TRBD1 or TRBD2 (5 bases each). Germline values: CDR1 WNHNN, CDR2 SYGVQD (reference sequence). Between the trimmed V and J ends, which lost 4 bases and 10 bases, there was a span of 8 bases. The CDR3 has 11 amino acids. The DNA of the CDR3 is TGCGCCAGCAGTGGACGGGGCGAGCAGTTCTTC. Translation gives CASSGRGEQFF.

The V and J genes are TRBV11-3 and TRBJ1-1; D gene ambiguous. Germline V lookup: CDR1 SGHNT, CDR2 YENEEA. This CDR3 contains 11 residues. The ends were cut back, 5 bases at V and 8 bases at J, with 9 bases in the middle. CDR3 loop: CASSGRGEAFF. In DNA, the CDR3 is TGTGCCAGCAGCGGACGGGGAGAAGCTTTCTTT.

The chain is built from TRBV5-1 and TRBJ2-1, with 12 bases aligning to TRBD2. From germline, CDR1 is SGHRS and CDR2 YFSETQ. After removal of 2 bases from V and 6 bases from J, the junction contained 6 bases not matched to a gene. This CDR3 comprises 16 residues. The CDR3 bases are TGCGCCAGCAGCTTACAGACTAGCGGGAGCTCCAATGAGCAGTTCTTC. This gives the protein CASSLQTSGSSNEQFF.

The chain links TRBV29-1 to TRBJ1-1; D unresolved. The CDR3 sequence is 12 residues long. Between the trimmed V and J ends, which lost 5 bases and 0 bases, there was a span of 7 bases. Germline CDR1 SQVTM, CDR2 ANQGSEA. The CDR3 DNA reads as TGCAGCGTTTTAGGGATGAACACTGAAGCTTTCTTT. Translating gives CSVLGMNTEAFF.

The rearrangement links TRBV11-3 to TRBJ2-2; 10 bases align to TRBD2. Germline lookup yields CDR1 SGHNT and CDR2 YENEEA. This CDR3 has 14 amino acids. With V trimmed by 6 bases and J by 8 bases, 6 bases remained unmatched. The CDR3 here is CASSRTSGRGELFF. In DNA, the CDR3 is TGTGCCAGCAGTCGGACTAGCGGTCGAGGGGAGCTGTTTTTT.

This clone was observed a single time. The CDR3 here is CASSQGLTYNEQFF. The CDR3 DNA is TGCGCCAGCAGCCAAGGACTAACCTACAATGAGCAGTTCTTC. This chain connects TRBV5-1 to TRBJ2-1; weak D call: TRBD2 (6 bases). CDR1 and CDR2 (germline): SGHRS, YFSETQ. This CDR3 has 14 amino acids. The ends were cut back, 4 bases at V and 2 bases at J, with 10 bases in the middle.

In its sample, this clone was seen once. The chain uses TRBV5-6 and TRBJ2-7; no clear D gene. There are 13 residues in the CDR3. Deletions cut 0 bases from V and 6 bases from J, with 10 bases between. CDR1 is SGHDT, CDR2 YYEEEE, per germline. The CDR3 here is CASSLGGVGEQYF. CDR3 nucleotide sequence: TGTGCCAGCAGCTTGGGTGGCGTGGGCGAGCAGTACTTC.

To note about this clone: Mismatch with germline at one junction end may stem from a read error. The V and J genes are TRBV7-7 and TRBJ1-1; 10 positions agree with TRBD1. The CDR3 has 15 amino acids. Germline V gene sequence: CDR1 SSHAT, CDR2 FNYEAQ (reference sequence). Written as DNA, the CDR3 is TGTGCTAGCAGCCCGCCGGGACAGGGGTTTACTGAAGCTTTCTTT. This codes for CASSPPGQGFTEAFF.

The rearrangement uses TRBV6-1 and TRBJ1-5, with 10 bases matching TRBD1. The CDR3 consists of 15 residues. V gave up 3 bases and J gave up 4 bases; unmatched junction bases: 3. Germline V gene sequence: CDR1 MNHNS, CDR2 SASEGT. The CDR3 sequence: CASSDRTGGNQPQHF. The CDR3 DNA follows: TGTGCCAGCAGTGATCGGACAGGGGGGAATCAGCCCCAGCATTTT.